This entry describes one TCR beta chain. The antigen is not known. These data come from a study of CD8 T cells in ankylosing spondylitis. Findings of the study overall: It appeared that ankylosing spondylitis blood was characterized by a TCR beta motif of fewer than 10 highly homologous variants.

From the 5' RACE reads, TCRdb called clonotypes with MiXCR, one entry per CDR3 protein. The top ten hold 1% of the sample, which has about 480,000 distinct CDR3 sequences, more than 15% seen once. The CDR3 length is 14 residues. V lost 0 bases, J lost 5 bases, and 11 bases lay in between. Germline V lookup: CDR1 SGDLS, CDR2 YYNGEE. Sequenced material: blood, either unsorted or a sorted T cell fraction (not recorded which). This chain links TRBV9 with TRBJ1-2; perhaps TRBD1 as D (6 bases). The TCR comes from a male donor with ankylosing spondylitis. The CDR3 reads CASSVEQGSYGYTF. CDR3 nucleotides: TGTGCCAGCAGCGTAGAACAGGGAAGTTATGGCTACACCTTC. The whole variable domain, filled in from reference TRBV9 and TRBJ1-2, reads DSGVTQTPKHLITATGQRVTLRCSPRSGDLSVYWYQQSLDQGLQFLIQYYNGEERAKGNILERFSAQQFPDLHSELNLSSLELGDSALYFCASSVEQGSYGYTFGSGTRLTVV.